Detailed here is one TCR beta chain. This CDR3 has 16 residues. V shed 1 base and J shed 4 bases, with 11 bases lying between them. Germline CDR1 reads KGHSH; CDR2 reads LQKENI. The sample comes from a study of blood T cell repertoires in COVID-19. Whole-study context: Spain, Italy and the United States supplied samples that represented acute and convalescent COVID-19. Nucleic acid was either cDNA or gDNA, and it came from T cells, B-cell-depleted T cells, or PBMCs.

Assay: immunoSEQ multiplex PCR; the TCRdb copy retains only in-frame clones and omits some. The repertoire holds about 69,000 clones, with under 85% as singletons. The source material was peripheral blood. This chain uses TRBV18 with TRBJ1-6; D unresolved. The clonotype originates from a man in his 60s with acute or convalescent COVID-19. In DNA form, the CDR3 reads TGTGCCAGCTCACCACAGTCAGACAAGTATAATTCACCCCTCCACTTT. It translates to CASSPQSDKYNSPLHF.